This T cell receptor (beta chain) derives from a study of T-cell reconstitution after alpha-beta-depleted transplantation in children. General study points: The origin of high day-60 TCRbeta diversity in some patients lay in surviving recipient T cells and thymic progenitors. By about two months after transplant, alpha-beta T cells reportedly arose from several hundred graft clones that had expanded.

Details on this clonotype: Its antigen is not known.

The TCRbeta library was prepared with unique molecular identifiers. A single record per CDR3 protein comes from TCRdb applying MiXCR to the PCR reads. This table holds roughly 420,000 distinct CDR3 sequences, 15% to 20% found once. After removal of 4 bases from V and 0 bases from J, the junction contained 6 bases not matched to a gene. The germline CDR1 and CDR2 sequences are KGHDR and SFDVKD. CDR3 length equals 18 residues. The source was PBMCs, mostly from graft donor cells, collected 360 days after TCRalphabeta/CD19-depleted stem cell transplant. The sequence was collected from a boy under two years old who had a stem cell transplant for Wiskott-Aldrich syndrome, so the T cells may come from the graft donor. J is TRBJ2-1 and V is TRBV24-1; 12 nucleotides agree with TRBD2. DNA of the CDR3: TGTGCCACCAGTGACAGGACTAGCGGGGTGAGCTCCTACAATGAGCAGTTCTTC. As protein: CATSDRTSGVSSYNEQFF.